A selection of T cell receptor beta chains follows, all from one sample in a study of OX40 agonist ivuxolimab in advanced cancers. Some clones are missing from TCRdb's copy, which holds only in-frame ones; the method was immunoSEQ multiplex PCR. The table has thousands of clones, 70% to 80% seen once. Sample: CD4+ or CD8+ T cells sorted from blood, taken in a trial of the OX40 agonist ivuxolimab. The receptors stem from an adult with an advanced solid tumor such as melanoma, head and neck, liver or kidney cancer. Both conserved end residues are part of each CDR3. Fields, in order: clone size, D gene, J gene, V gene, CDR3 DNA, CDR3 protein. The D gene is left open where the match is weak. Where a row states a size, it is once, few, many or the class of an expanded clone; other rows omit it.

clone_size: -; d_call: -; j_call: TRBJ1-1; v_call: TRBV4-3; cdr3_nt: TGCGCCAGCAGCCAAGGCCCCACGGCGGGGAACACTGAAGCTTTCTTT; cdr3_aa: CASSQGPTAGNTEAFF
clone_size: -; d_call: TRBD1; j_call: TRBJ1-4; v_call: TRBV7-8; cdr3_nt: TGTGCCAGCAGCTTAGGGACAGGGGACTCCAAAAATGAAAAACTGTTTTTT; cdr3_aa: CASSLGTGDSKNEKLFF
clone_size: -; d_call: TRBD2; j_call: TRBJ2-2; v_call: TRBV5-1; cdr3_nt: TGCGCCAGCAGCTTGGTGTCTAGCGGGGATACGGAGCTGTTTTTT; cdr3_aa: CASSLVSSGDTELFF
clone_size: -; d_call: -; j_call: TRBJ2-2; v_call: TRBV5-4; cdr3_nt: TGTGCCAGCAGCAAGACAGGGAACACCGGGGAGCTGTTTTTT; cdr3_aa: CASSKTGNTGELFF
clone_size: few; d_call: TRBD2; j_call: TRBJ2-7; v_call: TRBV7-8; cdr3_nt: TGTGCCAGCAGCTTAGGGGGACTAGCGAGGAGCTCCTACGAGCAGTACTTC; cdr3_aa: CASSLGGLARSSYEQYF
clone_size: -; d_call: -; j_call: TRBJ2-3; v_call: TRBV10-2; cdr3_nt: TGCGCCAGCATGTCTCCCGGGGCGGCAGATACGCAGTATTTT; cdr3_aa: CASMSPGAADTQYF
clone_size: -; d_call: -; j_call: TRBJ1-2; v_call: TRBV5-6; cdr3_nt: TGTGCCAGCAGCTATGGTAACTATGGCTACACCTTC; cdr3_aa: CASSYGNYGYTF
clone_size: -; d_call: -; j_call: TRBJ2-5; v_call: TRBV4-2; cdr3_nt: TGTGCCAGCAGCCCCTTTGGGGGGCAGTCGGGGCAAGAGACCCAGTACTTC; cdr3_aa: CASSPFGGQSGQETQYF
clone_size: -; d_call: -; j_call: TRBJ2-1; v_call: TRBV6-5; cdr3_nt: TGTGCCAGCAGTATCCGTATGCATGAGCAGTTCTTC; cdr3_aa: CASSIRMHEQFF
clone_size: -; d_call: -; j_call: TRBJ2-3; v_call: TRBV4-1; cdr3_nt: TGCGCCAGCAGCCAAGATCAGGACAGACACACAGATACGCAGTATTTT; cdr3_aa: CASSQDQDRHTDTQYF
clone_size: -; d_call: TRBD1; j_call: TRBJ2-3; v_call: TRBV7-6; cdr3_nt: TGTGCCAGCAGCTTACCGAGACAGGGGGCAAGTGCAGATACGCAGTATTTT; cdr3_aa: CASSLPRQGASADTQYF
clone_size: few; d_call: -; j_call: TRBJ2-1; v_call: TRBV27; cdr3_nt: TGTGCCAGCAGTTTATCTCGCCCACCGAATGAGCAGTTCTTC; cdr3_aa: CASSLSRPPNEQFF
clone_size: -; d_call: TRBD1; j_call: TRBJ2-7; v_call: TRBV14; cdr3_nt: TGTGCCAGCAGCCAAGTGGACAGGGGCCACGAGCAGTACTTC; cdr3_aa: CASSQVDRGHEQYF
clone_size: -; d_call: TRBD2; j_call: TRBJ2-7; v_call: TRBV12-5; cdr3_nt: TGTGCTAGTGCCCCTTATAGTCTAGCGGCAACCTACGAGCAGTACTTC; cdr3_aa: CASAPYSLAATYEQYF
clone_size: medium-sized; d_call: -; j_call: TRBJ1-5; v_call: TRBV9; cdr3_nt: TGTGCCAGCAGCGCCGATGGAGGTCCTCCCAATCAGCCCCAGCATTTT; cdr3_aa: CASSADGGPPNQPQHF
clone_size: -; d_call: -; j_call: TRBJ2-2; v_call: TRBV5-1; cdr3_nt: TGCGCCAGCAGCTTTTTCCCCAGGGGAGCCGGGGAGCTGTTTTTT; cdr3_aa: CASSFFPRGAGELFF
clone_size: few; d_call: -; j_call: TRBJ2-7; v_call: TRBV6-6; cdr3_nt: TGTGCCAGCAGTCTCCAAGAAGACAGGAGCTCCTACGAGCAGTACTTC; cdr3_aa: CASSLQEDRSSYEQYF
clone_size: -; d_call: -; j_call: TRBJ2-3; v_call: TRBV18; cdr3_nt: TGTGCCAGCTCCAACCGGGCAGGGCAGGCACCAGATACGCAGTATTTT; cdr3_aa: CASSNRAGQAPDTQYF
clone_size: -; d_call: TRBD1; j_call: TRBJ2-7; v_call: TRBV7-9; cdr3_nt: TGTGCCAGCAGCCACTGGGACAGTCTGACCTACGAGCAGTACTTC; cdr3_aa: CASSHWDSLTYEQYF
clone_size: once; d_call: TRBD2; j_call: TRBJ2-5; v_call: TRBV11-3; cdr3_nt: TGTGCCAGCACCAACCTAGCGGGGGGGCTTAAGGAGACCCAGTACTTC; cdr3_aa: CASTNLAGGLKETQYF
clone_size: once; d_call: -; j_call: TRBJ2-1; v_call: TRBV9; cdr3_nt: TGTGCCAGCAGCGTAGCGGGCGGGGACTACAATGAGCAGTTCTTC; cdr3_aa: CASSVAGGDYNEQFF
clone_size: medium-sized; d_call: -; j_call: TRBJ1-3; v_call: TRBV9; cdr3_nt: TGTGCCAGCAGCGTAACTGACACTGGAAACACCATATATTTT; cdr3_aa: CASSVTDTGNTIYF
clone_size: once; d_call: -; j_call: TRBJ2-7; v_call: TRBV14; cdr3_nt: TGTGCCAGCAGCCAAGCACGGGAGCAGTACTTC; cdr3_aa: CASSQAREQYF
clone_size: -; d_call: -; j_call: TRBJ1-5; v_call: TRBV6-1; cdr3_nt: TGTGCCAGCAGTGAGGGGGCAGGCAATCAGCCCCAGCATTTT; cdr3_aa: CASSEGAGNQPQHF
clone_size: -; d_call: -; j_call: TRBJ2-3; v_call: TRBV27; cdr3_nt: TGTGCCAGCCGCAATAGGGGGGAGGGCCGAACAGATACGCAGTATTTT; cdr3_aa: CASRNRGEGRTDTQYF
clone_size: -; d_call: -; j_call: TRBJ2-5; v_call: TRBV9; cdr3_nt: TGTGCCAGCAGCGCCGGGAACCCGGAGACCCAGTACTTC; cdr3_aa: CASSAGNPETQYF
clone_size: -; d_call: TRBD2; j_call: TRBJ2-7; v_call: TRBV4-1; cdr3_nt: TGCGCCAGCAGCTACCAGCTAGCGGGAGCCTACGAGCAGTACTTC; cdr3_aa: CASSYQLAGAYEQYF
clone_size: -; d_call: TRBD1; j_call: TRBJ2-7; v_call: TRBV5-1; cdr3_nt: TGCGCCAGCAGCCCCCGGGACAGGGATTCCTACGAGCAGTACTTC; cdr3_aa: CASSPRDRDSYEQYF
clone_size: -; d_call: TRBD1; j_call: TRBJ2-7; v_call: TRBV4-3; cdr3_nt: TGCGCCAGCAGCCAAGGACAAACCGGGACAGGGGGGCCCTACGAGCAGTACTTC; cdr3_aa: CASSQGQTGTGGPYEQYF
clone_size: -; d_call: -; j_call: TRBJ2-1; v_call: TRBV11-3; cdr3_nt: TGTGCCAGCAGCTTAGAGGGCGCGTCCTACAATGAGCAGTTCTTC; cdr3_aa: CASSLEGASYNEQFF
clone_size: -; d_call: -; j_call: TRBJ2-2; v_call: TRBV21-1; cdr3_nt: TGTGCCAGCAGACCCCCCTCCGGGTGGAATTGGACCGGGGAGCTGTTTTTT; cdr3_aa: CASRPPSGWNWTGELFF
clone_size: -; d_call: -; j_call: TRBJ2-7; v_call: TRBV6-6; cdr3_nt: TGTGCCAGCAGGGACGGGCCCTACGAGCAGTACTTC; cdr3_aa: CASRDGPYEQYF
clone_size: -; d_call: -; j_call: TRBJ1-1; v_call: TRBV5-6; cdr3_nt: TGTGCCAGCAGTTTCGGGGGGACTGAAGCTTTCTTT; cdr3_aa: CASSFGGTEAFF
clone_size: -; d_call: -; j_call: TRBJ2-1; v_call: TRBV9; cdr3_nt: TGTGCCAGCAGCGTAGCTGCCAGTCTTAATGAGCAGTTCTTC; cdr3_aa: CASSVAASLNEQFF
clone_size: once; d_call: TRBD1; j_call: TRBJ1-2; v_call: TRBV18; cdr3_nt: TGTGCCAGCTCACCGTCAGGGGGCCAGGACTATGGCTACACCTTC; cdr3_aa: CASSPSGGQDYGYTF
clone_size: once; d_call: TRBD2; j_call: TRBJ2-1; v_call: TRBV5-1; cdr3_nt: TGCGCCAGCAGCTCGACTCGGGGGGGCGCCTACAATGAGCAGTTCTTC; cdr3_aa: CASSSTRGGAYNEQFF
clone_size: -; d_call: -; j_call: TRBJ2-7; v_call: TRBV7-9; cdr3_nt: TGTGCCAGCAGCTTAGGATCCTACGAGCAGTACTTC; cdr3_aa: CASSLGSYEQYF
clone_size: -; d_call: TRBD1; j_call: TRBJ1-4; v_call: TRBV7-6; cdr3_nt: TGTGCCAGCAGTCGTGGACAGGGCTTCGGGGAAAAACTGTTTTTT; cdr3_aa: CASSRGQGFGEKLFF
clone_size: -; d_call: TRBD1; j_call: TRBJ1-2; v_call: TRBV28; cdr3_nt: TGTGCCAGCAGACAAACAGGGGTTTCTAACTATGGCTACACCTTC; cdr3_aa: CASRQTGVSNYGYTF
clone_size: -; d_call: -; j_call: TRBJ2-7; v_call: TRBV27; cdr3_nt: TGTGCCAGCAGTTTGGTATCGGGAGTAATTAACTACGAGCAGTACTTC; cdr3_aa: CASSLVSGVINYEQYF
clone_size: -; d_call: -; j_call: TRBJ1-2; v_call: TRBV27; cdr3_nt: TGTGCCAGCAGTTTAAGGCAAGCCGACATCTATGGCTACACCTTC; cdr3_aa: CASSLRQADIYGYTF
clone_size: -; d_call: -; j_call: TRBJ2-3; v_call: TRBV27; cdr3_nt: TGTGCCAGCAGTTGGTCTCCGGTGGGGGATACGCAGTATTTT; cdr3_aa: CASSWSPVGDTQYF
clone_size: -; d_call: -; j_call: TRBJ1-2; v_call: TRBV4-1; cdr3_nt: TGCGCCAGCAGTTATGGGGCTAACTATGGCTACACCTTC; cdr3_aa: CASSYGANYGYTF
clone_size: -; d_call: -; j_call: TRBJ1-5; v_call: TRBV7-9; cdr3_nt: TGTGCCAGCAGCTTAGGCCTCAAGCCCCAGCATTTT; cdr3_aa: CASSLGLKPQHF
clone_size: -; d_call: TRBD2; j_call: TRBJ2-1; v_call: TRBV7-8; cdr3_nt: TGTGCCAGCAGCTTAGTGGCTAGCGGGAGGGCGAACGTCAATGAGCAGTTCTTC; cdr3_aa: CASSLVASGRANVNEQFF
clone_size: -; d_call: -; j_call: TRBJ2-2; v_call: TRBV4-3; cdr3_nt: TGCGCCAGCAGCCAAGATCGGTTAGCAGGGGAGGATACCGGGGAGCTGTTTTTT; cdr3_aa: CASSQDRLAGEDTGELFF
clone_size: -; d_call: TRBD1; j_call: TRBJ1-2; v_call: TRBV4-3; cdr3_nt: TGCGCCAGCAGCCAAGTCAGACAGGGAGGATATGGCTACACCTTC; cdr3_aa: CASSQVRQGGYGYTF
clone_size: few; d_call: -; j_call: TRBJ1-4; v_call: TRBV28; cdr3_nt: TGTGCCAGCACCCCCGGACGGCTGAATGAAAAACTGTTTTTT; cdr3_aa: CASTPGRLNEKLFF
clone_size: -; d_call: -; j_call: TRBJ1-2; v_call: TRBV30; cdr3_nt: TGTGCCTCCTCGGACGGATCCGGGTCCTTC; cdr3_aa: CASSDGSGSF
clone_size: few; d_call: -; j_call: TRBJ1-1; v_call: TRBV5-6; cdr3_nt: TGTGCCAGCAGCCCCGGACTGAACACTGAAGCTTTCTTT; cdr3_aa: CASSPGLNTEAFF